This TCR beta chain was recorded in a study of cytomegalovirus exposure and HLA in healthy donors. Study details: A later analysis reported the same platform for the 90 to 150 validation repertoires and the approximately 700 first-cohort repertoires.

Study-wide results and limits: Among TCR beta chains, those listed as cytomegalovirus-associated numbered about 160. In the 130 or so validation repertoires, more than 85% of cluster scores exceeded 0, per a later analysis. Both high specificity and high sensitivity reportedly marked the classifier's diagnosis of cytomegalovirus status.

For this clone: Its antigen is currently unknown.

V shed 0 bases and J shed 0 bases, with 11 bases lying between them. The CDR3 is 15 amino acids. Germline CDR1 reads GTSNPN; CDR2 reads SVGIG (reference sequence). The method was immunoSEQ multiplex PCR; TCRdb's version includes in-frame clones alone and lacks a portion of them. This sample yields roughly 150,000 clones, of which roughly 89% are seen a single time; approximately 10% belongs to the top ten. The specimen was PBMCs. This TCR was sampled from a woman aged 18-30 years in good health and CMV-seropositive. The J gene is TRBJ1-1, the V gene TRBV30; D uncertain. CDR3 nucleotide sequence: TGTGCCTGGAGTGTACTTGTATCGGTGAACACTGAAGCTTTCTTT. It specifies CAWSVLVSVNTEAFF.